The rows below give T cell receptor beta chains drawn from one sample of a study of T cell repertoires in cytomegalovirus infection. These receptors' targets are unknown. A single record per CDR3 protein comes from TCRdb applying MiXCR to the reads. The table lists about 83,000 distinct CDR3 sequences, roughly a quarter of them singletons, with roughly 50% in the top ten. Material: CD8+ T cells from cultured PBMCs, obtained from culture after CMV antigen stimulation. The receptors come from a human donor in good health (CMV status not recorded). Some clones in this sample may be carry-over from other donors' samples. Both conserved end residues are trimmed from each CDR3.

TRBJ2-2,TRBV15,ATSRDLELFGKTGELF
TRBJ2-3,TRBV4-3,ASSQGLAGTDTQY
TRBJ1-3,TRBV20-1,SVYRDRVAGNTIY
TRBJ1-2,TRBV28,ASSSTGTAMRGYT
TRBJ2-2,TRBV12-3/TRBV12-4,ASSPRDLNTGELF
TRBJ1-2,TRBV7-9,ASSLGHGYT
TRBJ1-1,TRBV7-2,ASSPRRRATEAF
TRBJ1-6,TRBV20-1,SARDSNSPLH
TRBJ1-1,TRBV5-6,ASSLEDRDAF
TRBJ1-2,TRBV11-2,ASSPSGTRVNYGYT
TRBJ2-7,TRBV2,ASSERGGTISTYEQY
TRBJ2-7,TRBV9,ASSPPRSYEQY
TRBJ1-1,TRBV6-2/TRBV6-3,ASSYSPVNTEAF
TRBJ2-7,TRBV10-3,AISGSGILGEQY
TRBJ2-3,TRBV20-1,SARDSLDSGFTDTQY
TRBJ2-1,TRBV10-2,ASSLAGGPGDEQF
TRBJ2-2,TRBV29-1,SVAVETGELF
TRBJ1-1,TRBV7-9,ASSYPNTEAF
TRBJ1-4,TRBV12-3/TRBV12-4,ASRPRGTNEKLF
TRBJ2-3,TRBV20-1,SAPGDSTDTQY
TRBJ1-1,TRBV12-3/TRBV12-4,ASSPLGGTEAF
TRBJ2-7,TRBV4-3,ASSQGEGVGEQY
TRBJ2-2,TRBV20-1,SALAANTGELF
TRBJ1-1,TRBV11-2,ASSSGQGSNAEAF
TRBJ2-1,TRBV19,ASSIGLAGYNEQF
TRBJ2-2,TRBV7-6,ASSEDRGNTGELF
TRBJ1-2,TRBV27,ASSLDGAGGYT
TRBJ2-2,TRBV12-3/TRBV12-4,ASSDQRGGLGELF
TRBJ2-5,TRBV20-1,SALSGSGMWFSETQY
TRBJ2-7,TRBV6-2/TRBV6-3,ASSNRDRVYEQY
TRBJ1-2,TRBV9,ASAGTNYGYT
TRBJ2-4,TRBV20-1,SARRGAENIQY
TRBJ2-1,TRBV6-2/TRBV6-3,ASSAGQGSTYNEQF
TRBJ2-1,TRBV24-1,ATSDSPLGSSYNEQF
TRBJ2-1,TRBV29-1,SVAGGRYNEQF
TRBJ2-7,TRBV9,ASSVGQNEQY
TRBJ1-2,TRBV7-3,ASSPFGGMDYGYT
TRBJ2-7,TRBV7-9,ASSLLTAGYEQY
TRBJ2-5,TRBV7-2,ASSGGTGPGWETQY
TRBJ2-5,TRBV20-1,SAMGVLGETQY
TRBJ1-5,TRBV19,ASSADRNSNQPQH
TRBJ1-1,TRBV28,ASRTRSMNTEAF
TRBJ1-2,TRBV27,ATGAQFNYGYT
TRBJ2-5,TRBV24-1,ATSDYRDQQETQY
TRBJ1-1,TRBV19,ASQRGPGQGGDTEAF
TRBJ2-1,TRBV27,ASSTRSFSGGSGEQF
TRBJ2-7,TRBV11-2,ASSTGTGDSEGEQY
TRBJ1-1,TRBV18,ASSPPGRGTEAF
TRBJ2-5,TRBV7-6,ASSLSSGGTRETQY
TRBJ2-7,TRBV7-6,ASSLRGSEQY
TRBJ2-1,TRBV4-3,ASSAWDNEQF
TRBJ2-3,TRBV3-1,ASSLRLTSTDTQY
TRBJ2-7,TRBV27,ASGPGEQY